This entry concerns a single T cell receptor beta chain. This entry is derived from a study of blood T cell repertoires in COVID-19. Study background: Samples representing acute and convalescent COVID-19 were sourced from the United States, Italy and Spain. Sources were T cells, B-cell-depleted T cells, or PBMCs; the material itself was cDNA or gDNA.

Germline CDR1 and CDR2: GTSNPN and SVGIG (reference sequence). V was shortened by 0 bases and J by 7 bases, with 12 bases between the two germline ends. This CDR3 spans 13 amino acids. It was during active infection that Seattle patients were enrolled and then longitudinally followed. Original data processing: Reference gene primer amplification in the assay estimated nucleated cell counts. Sequenced by immunoSEQ multiplex PCR; TCRdb stores in-frame clones only, minus some. The DNA gave D and trimming, while V, J and clone size come from that table. The sample shows roughly 220,000 clones, 81% of them seen only once.

V and J are TRBV30 and TRBJ1-1, with TRBD1 as a possible D gene (5 bases). What was sequenced was peripheral blood. The sequence was obtained from a woman of 80 years or more with COVID-19, enrolled during active disease. CDR3 sequence (DNA): TGTGCCTGGAGTGTCCAGGGCCGATTTGAAGCTTTCTTT. Translating gives CAWSVQGRFEAFF.